A single sample gave rise to the 24 T cell receptor beta chains below, sequenced in a study of blood T cell repertoires in COVID-19. TCRdb keeps only in-frame clones here, not all; method: immunoSEQ multiplex PCR. The sample includes some 60,000 clones, 90% seen only once; the top ten take 6.2%. The specimen sequenced was peripheral blood. All receptors derive from a man in his forties with acute or convalescent COVID-19.

The J gene is TRBJ2-3, the V gene TRBV5-1; TRBD2 matches at 9 bases. The V segment lost 7 bases and the J segment 3 bases; nucleotides outside the gene matches: 6. Germline CDR1 and CDR2: SGHRS and YFSETQ. The length of the CDR3 is 14 residues. The CDR3 bases are TGCGCCAGCGGGAGCGGGAGGAGTACAGATACGCAGTATTTT. Protein product: CASGSGRSTDTQYF.

The gene calls are TRBV12-3 or TRBV12-4 and TRBJ1-1, with D tentatively TRBD1 (6 bases). With 5 bases removed from V and 7 bases from J, the gap between germline ends came to 8 bases. The CDR3 has 11 amino acids. The CDR3 protein is CASSRRGEAFF. Written as DNA, the CDR3 is TGTGCCAGCAGTCGCAGGGGTGAAGCTTTCTTT.

As to this clone: This same CDR3 is encoded by further DNA sequences in the sample. The chain recombines TRBV12-3 or TRBV12-4 with TRBJ1-1; maybe TRBD1 (5 bases). V shed 3 bases and J shed 5 bases, with 10 bases lying between them. This CDR3 is built from 13 residues. The CDR3 spells CASSLGGGTEAFF. CDR3 nucleotide sequence: TGTGCCAGCAGTTTGGGGGGTGGAACTGAAGCTTTCTTT.

This clone came up once. Here the CDR3 DNA reads TGTGCCAGCAGTGAACGGGGGACTAGCGGGAGTAGCGTCCAAGAGACCCAGTACTTC. This sequence encodes CASSERGTSGSSVQETQYF. The genes are TRBV2 and TRBJ2-5; 14 positions agree with TRBD2. V lost 2 bases, J lost 1 base, and 9 bases stayed unmatched. The CDR3 length is 19 residues. Germline lookup yields CDR1 SNHLY and CDR2 FYNNEI.

Points on this clone: At the DNA level, this CDR3 is encoded by other sequences in the same sample as well. The chain couples TRBV5-1 to TRBJ2-6; weak D call: TRBD1 (5 bases). Trimming left V 0 bases short and J 0 bases short, with 10 bases between. This CDR3 region has 17 residues. The germline V gene encodes CDR1 SGHRS and CDR2 YFSETQ. The CDR3 loop reads CASSLGGVDSGANVLTF. CDR3 coding DNA: TGCGCCAGCAGCTTGGGGGGCGTTGACTCTGGGGCCAACGTCCTGACTTTC.

V and J are TRBV6-2 or TRBV6-3 and TRBJ1-4; maybe TRBD1 (6 bases). Trimming pared 2 bases from V and 4 bases from J, leaving 11 bases between. The CDR3 loop spans 15 amino acids. Germline loops: CDR1 MNHEY, CDR2 SVGEGT. The CDR3 coding sequence is TGTGCCAGCAGTTACCACAGGGTAGGTAATGAAAAACTGTTTTTT. Translated: CASSYHRVGNEKLFF.

The chain's CDR3 is CAISFQGQSGYTF. The CDR3 coding sequence is TGTGCCATCAGCTTTCAGGGACAGAGTGGCTACACCTTC. V and J are TRBV10-3 and TRBJ1-2, with 7 bases fitting TRBD1. CDR1 ENHRY and CDR2 SYGVKD come from the germline V gene. Trimming cost V 6 bases and J 7 bases; bases outside gene matches: 8. The length of the CDR3 is 13 residues.

This rearrangement joins TRBV7-2 to TRBJ2-7, with a weak D call TRBD1 (7 bases). There are 13 residues in the CDR3. Germline V lookup: CDR1 SGHTA, CDR2 FQGNSA. Trimming removed 5 bases from V and 6 bases from J, with 14 bases in between. CDR3 DNA sequence: TGTGCCAGCAGCCCGGGGCAGGGGGGCGAGCAGTACTTC. It codes for CASSPGQGGEQYF.

This sequence joins TRBV28 and TRBJ2-7; the match to TRBD1 covers 9 bases. The CDR3 sequence is 15 residues long. The trim removed 6 bases at V and 6 bases at J, leaving 12 bases unmatched. CDR1 and CDR2 from the germline V gene are MDHEN and SYDVKM. The CDR3 nucleotides are TGTGCCAGCAGCTCCTCCGGGACAGGGTTCCTCGAGCAGTACTTC. This encodes CASSSSGTGFLEQYF.

This clone appeared once. V is TRBV7-9 and J is TRBJ1-3; possible D gene TRBD1, 5 bases. Germline loops: CDR1 SEHNR, CDR2 FQNEAQ (reference sequence). This CDR3 is built from 19 residues. Trimming stripped 1 base from V and 4 bases from J, with 23 bases between. DNA for the CDR3: TGTGCCAGCAGCTTAGGGGGACTTTTACCATCTCTCTCAGGAAACACCATATATTTT. It is translated as CASSLGGLLPSLSGNTIYF.

This clone was seen only once. The chain carries TRBV19 and TRBJ1-5; 9 bases map to TRBD1. Germline loops: CDR1 LNHDA, CDR2 SQIVND (reference sequence). Losses at the gene ends were 5 bases for V and 4 bases for J; bases not matched to a gene: 9. This CDR3 comprises 16 residues. The CDR3 region has the DNA TGTGCCAGTAGTGCCGGCGGGACAGGGATGAATCAGCCCCAGCATTTT. Residues: CASSAGGTGMNQPQHF.

V is TRBV10-2 and J is TRBJ2-7; D is possibly TRBD1 (6 bases). The CDR3 is 9 amino acids. Trimming took off 10 bases at V and 13 bases at J, with 14 bases between the two ends. Germline V gene lookup returns CDR1 WSHSY and CDR2 SAAADI. The CDR3 region is CATLQGSYF. The CDR3 bases are TGCGCCACTTTACAGGGCTCCTACTTC.

This clone was seen a handful of times. The rearrangement links TRBV7-9 to TRBJ2-3, with 12 bases fitting TRBD2. The CDR3 sequence is 15 residues long. Germline CDR1 and CDR2: SEHNR and FQNEAQ (reference sequence). Unmatched junction bases numbered 6, after V lost 5 bases and J lost 6 bases. CDR3 DNA: TGTGCCAGCAGCGCCGGACTAGCGGGAACCGATACGCAGTATTTT. Encoded protein: CASSAGLAGTDTQYF.

This clone came up once. V usage is TRBV6-2 or TRBV6-3 and J usage is TRBJ2-1; 9 bases are shared with TRBD2. This CDR3 is built from 16 residues. V dropped 5 bases and J dropped 4; count of bases not matched to a gene: 9. Germline lookup yields CDR1 MNHEY and CDR2 SVGEGT. DNA of the CDR3: TGTGCCAGCAGTACTCGACTAGCGGAGCATTACAATGAGCAGTTCTTC. This gives the protein CASSTRLAEHYNEQFF.

The rearrangement joins TRBV2 to TRBJ1-5; no clear D gene. The CDR3 consists of 13 residues. Looked up from germline, CDR1 is SNHLY and CDR2 is FYNNEI. With 10 bases removed from V and 1 base from J, the gap between germline ends came to 11 bases. CDR3 loop: CATSNWSNQPQHF. CDR3 sequence (DNA): TGTGCCACATCTAATTGGAGCAATCAGCCCCAGCATTTT.

The chain carries TRBV7-2 and TRBJ2-7; weak D call: TRBD2 (5 bases). This CDR3 spans 15 amino acids. V was shortened by 1 base and J by 0 bases, with 10 bases between the two germline ends. Germline loops: CDR1 SGHTA, CDR2 FQGNSA. The DNA for the CDR3 is TGTGCCAGCAGCTTAGGCGGAGGACTCTCCTACGAGCAGTACTTC. It specifies CASSLGGGLSYEQYF.

The V gene is TRBV19, the J gene TRBJ1-5; D not resolved. Deletions cut 1 base from V and 0 bases from J, with 10 bases between. The V gene's germline CDR1 is LNHDA and CDR2 SQIVND (reference sequence). This CDR3 has 16 residues. The CDR3 spells CASSIGAGASNQPQHF. CDR3 bases: TGTGCCAGTAGTATAGGTGCAGGTGCTAGCAATCAGCCCCAGCATTTT.

The V call is TRBV19, the J call TRBJ1-5; the D is unclear. There are 12 residues in the CDR3. The germline CDR1 and CDR2 sequences are LNHDA and SQIVND (reference sequence). Trimming left V 3 bases short and J 11 bases short, with 11 bases between. CDR3 region: CASSIPGLAQHF. For the CDR3, the DNA is TGTGCCAGTAGTATTCCCGGGTTAGCCCAGCATTTT. The full variable domain, its missing parts supplied by reference TRBV19 and TRBJ1-5, is DGGITQSPKYLFRKEGQNVTLSCEQNLNHDAMYWYRQDPGQGLRLIYYSQIVNDFQKGDIAEGYSVSREKKESFPLTVTSAQKNPTAFYLCASSIPGLAQHFGDGTRLSIL.

The chain recombines TRBV28 with TRBJ1-5, with 7 bases lining up with TRBD1. Trimming removed 7 bases from V and 7 bases from J; junction bases left unmatched: 13. This CDR3 region has 15 residues. Per germline, CDR1 MDHEN and CDR2 SYDVKM. The CDR3 DNA reads as TGTGCCAGCACCCAGGGGGAGGCCGCGGTACAGCCCCAGCATTTT. This translates into CASTQGEAAVQPQHF.

J is TRBJ2-3 and V is TRBV6-5; 7 positions agree with TRBD2. With V trimmed by 7 bases and J by 6 bases, 10 bases remained unmatched. The CDR3 extends over 14 amino acids. Germline CDR1 MNHEY, CDR2 SVGAGI. The CDR3 nucleotides read TGTGCCAGCAAGCTAGCGGAGGCCACGGATACGCAGTATTTT. This gives the protein CASKLAEATDTQYF.

The J gene is TRBJ1-1, the V gene TRBV10-1; maybe TRBD1 (6 bases). Germline assignment: CDR1 WNHNN and CDR2 SYGVQD (reference sequence). There are 15 residues in the CDR3. With 0 bases removed from V and 8 bases from J, the gap between germline ends came to 16 bases. CDR3 amino acids: CASSESWDTRREAFF. The CDR3 DNA follows: TGCGCCAGCAGTGAGTCCTGGGACACCCGGAGGGAAGCTTTCTTT.

The rearrangement links TRBV5-6 to TRBJ2-2, with 10 bases fitting TRBD2. CDR3 length: 16 amino acids. Trimming removed 1 base from V and 10 bases from J; junction bases left unmatched: 10. Per germline, CDR1 SGHDT and CDR2 YYEEEE. CDR3 amino acids: CASSLRLAGGLLELFF. CDR3 sequence (DNA): TGTGCCAGCAGCTTGCGACTAGCGGGCGGGCTGTTGGAGCTGTTTTTT.

The chain is built from TRBV2 and TRBJ1-5; TRBD1 matches at 10 bases. The CDR3 totals 14 residues. CDR1 and CDR2 (germline): SNHLY, FYNNEI. V dropped 6 bases and J dropped 4; count of bases not matched to a gene: 3. The CDR3 spells CASSKGQGNQPQHF. Here the CDR3 DNA reads TGTGCCAGCAGCAAGGGACAGGGGAATCAGCCCCAGCATTTT.

The chain has TRBV28 and TRBJ1-5; D remains ambiguous. Germline V gives CDR1 MDHEN, CDR2 SYDVKM. Trimming took off 8 bases at V and 0 bases at J, with 14 bases between the two ends. The CDR3 extends over 15 amino acids. As DNA, the CDR3 is TGTGCCAGCGAGCGACCCACCTATAGCAATCAGCCCCAGCATTTT. This translates into CASERPTYSNQPQHF.